The 17 T cell receptor beta chains below come from one sample, sequenced in a study of cytomegalovirus exposure and HLA in healthy donors (dated by TCRdb to about 2017). Library method: the immunoSEQ multiplex PCR assay. TCRdb obtained this table from immuneACCESS and retained in-frame rearrangements with V and J assigned. These tables miss some clones; where compared with another copy, unresolved V genes account for less than half of the shortfall, and the remainder is unexplained. The sample table lists over 45,000 clones, 90% of them with a count of one. The ten largest clones add up to around 1.1% of the sample. Sample: PBMCs. The source of these receptors is a man aged 18 to 29 in good health and CMV-seronegative.

The chain joins TRBV5-1 to TRBJ2-3; TRBD2 agrees at 7 bases. CDR3 length equals 14 residues. V shed 3 bases, J shed 2 bases, and the junction held 3 bases outside the gene matches. The germline gives CDR1 SGHRS, CDR2 YFSETQ. CDR3 amino acids: CASSSGLYTDTQYF. In DNA form, the CDR3 reads TGCGCCAGCAGCTCGGGACTATACACAGATACGCAGTATTTT.

The genes are TRBV7-8 and TRBJ2-1; 8 nucleotides line up with TRBD2. From germline, CDR1 is SGHVS and CDR2 FQNEAQ. Losses at the gene ends were 2 bases for V and 8 bases for J; bases not matched to a gene: 14. This CDR3 spans 17 amino acids. DNA of the CDR3: TGTGCCAGCAGCTTATTAGGGTTTAGCGGGATTAGCGATGAGCAGTTCTTC. This gives the protein CASSLLGFSGISDEQFF.

In this sample, this clone turned up once. V and J are TRBV7-2 and TRBJ2-3, with TRBD2 identical over 11 bases. The CDR3 runs to 16 residues. Looked up from germline, CDR1 is SGHTA and CDR2 is FQGNSA. With 1 base clipped from V and 1 base from J, the junction kept 1 base outside the gene matches. The CDR3 region is CASSLGTSGRTDTQYF. CDR3 coding DNA: TGTGCCAGCAGCTTAGGGACTAGCGGGCGCACAGATACGCAGTATTTT.

The V call is TRBV28, the J call TRBJ2-3; weak D call: TRBD1 (6 bases). The V end lost 3 bases, the J end lost 4 bases, and 20 bases lay between the germline ends. The CDR3 is made up of 17 amino acids. Germline V CDR1 and CDR2: MDHEN, SYDVKM. Written as DNA, the CDR3 is TGTGCCAGCAGTTTCTTTACCCAGGGGAGTCCACCAGATACGCAGTATTTT. Translating gives CASSFFTQGSPPDTQYF. The variable domain in full, completed from reference TRBV28 and TRBJ2-3, reads DVKVTQSSRYLVKRTGEKVFLECVQDMDHENMFWYRQDPGLGLRLIYFSYDVKMKEKGDIPEGYSVSREKKERFSLILESASTNQTSMYLCASSFFTQGSPPDTQYFGPGTRLTVL.

The chain couples TRBV27 to TRBJ1-1; 8 nucleotides match TRBD1. Trimming at V came to 3 bases and at J to 14 bases, leaving 14 bases not matched to a gene. Per the germline V gene, CDR1 is MNHEY and CDR2 is SMNVEV (reference sequence). CDR3 length: 14 amino acids. DNA for the CDR3: TGTGCCAGCAGTTTGTACCCACAGGGGGATCACCTCTTCTTT. This encodes CASSLYPQGDHLFF.

CDR3 protein: CASSLADRTGANEQFF. The CDR3 bases are TGCGCCAGCAGCTTGGCCGATCGGACAGGGGCGAATGAGCAGTTCTTC. J is TRBJ2-1 and V is TRBV5-1; the match to TRBD1 covers 9 bases. CDR1 and CDR2 (germline): SGHRS, YFSETQ. The CDR3 is made up of 16 amino acids. J lost 7 bases, V lost 0 bases, and 8 bases had no gene match.

This sequence joins TRBV11-2 and TRBJ2-4, with a tentative D call TRBD2 (6 bases). Germline V gene lookup returns CDR1 SGHAT and CDR2 FQNNGV. V lost 2 bases and J lost 2, with 16 bases in between. This CDR3 contains 17 residues. The CDR3 DNA is TGTGCCAGCAGCTTAAATGTGGGGGGTCCTCCCAAAAACATTCAGTACTTC. Protein: CASSLNVGGPPKNIQYF.

The rearrangement links TRBV6-1 to TRBJ2-7; 9 nucleotides line up with TRBD1. V lost 2 bases and J lost 6; bases outside the gene matches: 8. This CDR3 region has 15 residues. The germline V gene encodes CDR1 MNHNS and CDR2 SASEGT. The CDR3: CASSEPGQGHGEQYF. Written as DNA, the CDR3 is TGTGCCAGCAGTGAACCGGGACAGGGACACGGCGAGCAGTACTTC.

The chain couples TRBV4-2 to TRBJ2-7; tentative D call: TRBD1 (5 bases). This CDR3 contains 13 residues. Germline CDR1 reads LGHNA; CDR2 reads YNFKEQ. Trimming shortened V by 8 bases and J by 1 base, and 12 bases separated the two germline ends. CDR3 in DNA: TGTGCCAGCGCATTCCCAGGGTCCTACGAGCAGTACTTC. Residues: CASAFPGSYEQYF.

V and J are TRBV13 and TRBJ2-3; D gene uncertain. Trimming removed 4 bases from V and 6 bases from J, with 14 bases in between. The germline V gene has CDR1 PRHDT and CDR2 FYEKMQ (reference sequence). This CDR3 has 14 residues. This CDR3 is CASSSVLVRDTQYF. The CDR3 region has the DNA TGTGCCAGCAGCTCCGTTTTGGTGCGGGATACGCAGTATTTT.

J is TRBJ2-2 and V is TRBV29-1, with 13 bases lining up with TRBD2. The CDR3 contains 15 residues. Germline V lookup: CDR1 SQVTM, CDR2 ANQGSEA. The ends lost 5 bases at V and 6 bases at J; junction bases unmatched: 6. CDR3 bases: TGCAGCGTTTTAGGACTAGCGGGAGTTGCCGGGGAGCTGTTTTTT. Its translation: CSVLGLAGVAGELFF.

This clone was recorded once. The chain has TRBV29-1 and TRBJ2-5; a possible D gene is TRBD2 (6 bases). Germline V CDR1 and CDR2: SQVTM, ANQGSEA. With 7 bases removed from V and 0 bases from J, the gap between germline ends came to 9 bases. This CDR3 contains 12 residues. This chain's CDR3 is CSARDYQETQYF. Here the CDR3 DNA reads TGCAGCGCTAGGGACTACCAAGAGACCCAGTACTTC.

The chain joins TRBV6-6 to TRBJ1-1; no firm D call. Germline-derived CDR1 and CDR2 are MNHNY and SVGAGI (reference sequence). Trimming removed 4 bases from V and 0 bases from J, with 9 bases in between. The CDR3 covers 14 residues. The CDR3 bases are TGTGCCAGCAGTTTACAGAGCATGAACACTGAAGCTTTCTTT. Translation: CASSLQSMNTEAFF.

The CDR3 loop is CASSFQAASYYEQYF. The CDR3 DNA reads TGCGCCAGCAGCTTTCAAGCGGCGAGCTACTACGAGCAGTACTTC. The chain uses TRBV5-1 and TRBJ2-7; D may be TRBD2 (5 bases). Germline V gene data show CDR1 as SGHRS and CDR2 as YFSETQ. The CDR3 is made up of 15 amino acids. The V end lost 2 bases, the J end lost 3 bases, and 15 bases lay between the germline ends. The complete variable domain, with remaining parts taken from reference TRBV5-1 and TRBJ2-7, reads KAGVTQTPRYLIKTRGQQVTLSCSPISGHRSVSWYQQTPGQGLQFLFEYFSETQRNKGNFPGRFSGRQFSNSRSEMNVSTLELGDSALYLCASSFQAASYYEQYFGPGTRLTVT.

This chain links TRBV27 with TRBJ2-7; 10 bases match TRBD1. The ends lost 5 bases at V and 5 bases at J; junction bases unmatched: 6. The CDR3 sequence is 14 residues long. Germline V lookup: CDR1 MNHEY, CDR2 SMNVEV (reference sequence). The CDR3 DNA follows: TGTGCCAGCAGTCCGTCGACAGGGGGCAACGAGCAGTACTTC. It specifies CASSPSTGGNEQYF.

V gene TRBV19 combines with J gene TRBJ2-3; the match to TRBD1 covers 7 bases. J gave up 3 bases and V 3 bases, and 12 bases lay outside the gene matches. In germline, CDR1 is LNHDA, CDR2 SQIVND (reference sequence). CDR3 length: 17 residues. The CDR3 region has the DNA TGTGCCAGTAGTATCACTTCCGGGACAGTACCTACAGATACGCAGTATTTT. This gives the protein CASSITSGTVPTDTQYF.

The chain has TRBV7-3 and TRBJ2-3; tentatively, D is TRBD1 (5 bases). Per the germline V gene, CDR1 is SGHTA and CDR2 is FQGTGA. The V gene lost 5 bases and the J gene lost 1 base, with 10 bases spanning the gap. The CDR3 consists of 14 residues. The CDR3 bases are TGTGCCAGCAGCCCAGTCAGGGGCACAGATACGCAGTATTTT. This encodes CASSPVRGTDTQYF.